This is a list of T cell receptor beta chains from one sample in a study of blood T cell repertoires in COVID-19. Sequencing used immunoSEQ multiplex PCR; TCRdb keeps in-frame clones, though not all of them. The sample has hundreds of thousands of clones, 86% seen once. The source material was PBMCs or T cells enriched from blood (not recorded which). The receptors originated from a middle-aged woman with acute COVID-19. Each CDR3 is given with its conserved first and last residue.

>14|TRBJ1-1|TRBV7-2
CASSPSAGWAEAFF
>13|TRBJ1-1|TRBV29-1
CSVVTGVAAEAFF
>14|TRBJ2-1|TRBV7-2
CASSSRQGGNEQFF
>13|TRBJ1-5|TRBV28
CASAHLGNQPQHF
>14|TRBJ2-1|TRBV5-1
CASSLETGPNEQFF
>15|TRBJ2-7|TRBV4-1
CASSTWGTGDYEQYF
>15|TRBJ2-2|TRBV6-5
CASSWTGVKTGELFF
>16|TRBJ2-7|TRBV27
CASRWAGQGSSYEQYF
>15|TRBJ2-2|TRBV19
CASSPRQGEAGELFF
>17|TRBJ1-1|TRBV2
CASRHRDRPRANTEAFF
>13|TRBJ1-1|TRBV2
CASSERQNTEAFF
>14|TRBJ1-5|TRBV28
CASFPGQTNQPQHF
>16|TRBJ2-7|TRBV4-1
CASSQDDRVKVYEQYF
>15|TRBJ2-5|TRBV18
CASSPGGSGQETQYF
>12|TRBJ1-2|TRBV24-1
CATSDTSYGYTF
>13|TRBJ1-5|TRBV11-2
CASGRGPNQPQHF
>13|TRBJ1-2|TRBV19
CASSQGGARGYTF
>15|TRBJ1-1|TRBV28
CASSLRQGVNTEAFF
>14|TRBJ2-2|TRBV19
CASSPVGGSGELFF
>14|TRBJ2-7|TRBV5-1
CASSLQTSSYEQYF
>15|TRBJ1-4|TRBV6-5
CASRLFGGGKEKLFF
>16|TRBJ1-1|TRBV4-1
CASSPSIRGSNTEAFF
>11|TRBJ1-1|TRBV12-3/TRBV12-4
CASSLTGGWFF